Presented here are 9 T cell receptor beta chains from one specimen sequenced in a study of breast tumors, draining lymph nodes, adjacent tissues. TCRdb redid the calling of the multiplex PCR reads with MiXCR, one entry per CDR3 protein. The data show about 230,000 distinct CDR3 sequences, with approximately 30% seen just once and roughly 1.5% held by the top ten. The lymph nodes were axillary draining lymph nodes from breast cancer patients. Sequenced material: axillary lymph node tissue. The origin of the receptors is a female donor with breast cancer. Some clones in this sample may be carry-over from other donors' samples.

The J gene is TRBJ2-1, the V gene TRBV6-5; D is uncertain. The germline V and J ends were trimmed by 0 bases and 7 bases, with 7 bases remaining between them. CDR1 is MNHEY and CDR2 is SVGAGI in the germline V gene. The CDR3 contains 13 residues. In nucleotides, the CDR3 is TGTGCCAGCAGTTACTCGACCGGTAATGAGCAGTTCTTC. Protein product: CASSYSTGNEQFF.

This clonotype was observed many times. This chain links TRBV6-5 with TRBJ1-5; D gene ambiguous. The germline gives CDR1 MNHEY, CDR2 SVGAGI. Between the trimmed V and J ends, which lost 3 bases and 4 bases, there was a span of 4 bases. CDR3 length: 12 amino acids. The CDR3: CASSYRNQPQHF. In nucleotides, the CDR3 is TGTGCCAGCAGTTATAGAAATCAGCCCCAGCATTTT.

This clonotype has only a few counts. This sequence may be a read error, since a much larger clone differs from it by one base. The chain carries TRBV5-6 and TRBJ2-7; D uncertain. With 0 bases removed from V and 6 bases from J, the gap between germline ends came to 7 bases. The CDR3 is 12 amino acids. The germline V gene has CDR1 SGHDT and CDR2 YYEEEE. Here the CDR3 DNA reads TGTGCCAGCAGCTTGGAGGGTCCCGAGCAGTACTTC. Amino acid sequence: CASSLEGPEQYF.

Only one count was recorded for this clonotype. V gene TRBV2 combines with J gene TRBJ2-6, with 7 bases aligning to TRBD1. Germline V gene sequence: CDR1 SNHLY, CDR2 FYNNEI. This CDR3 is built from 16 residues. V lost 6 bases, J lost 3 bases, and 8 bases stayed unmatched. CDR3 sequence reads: CASRHRDSRGANVLTF. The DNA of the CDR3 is TGTGCCAGCAGACACCGGGACAGCCGTGGGGCCAACGTCCTGACTTTC.

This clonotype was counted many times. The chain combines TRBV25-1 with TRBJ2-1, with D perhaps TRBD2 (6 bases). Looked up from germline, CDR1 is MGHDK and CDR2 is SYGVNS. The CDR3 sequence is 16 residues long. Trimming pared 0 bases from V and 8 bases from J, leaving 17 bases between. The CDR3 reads CASSEYGGGRVDEQFF. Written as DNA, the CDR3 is TGTGCCAGCAGTGAATATGGTGGGGGGAGAGTTGATGAGCAGTTCTTC.

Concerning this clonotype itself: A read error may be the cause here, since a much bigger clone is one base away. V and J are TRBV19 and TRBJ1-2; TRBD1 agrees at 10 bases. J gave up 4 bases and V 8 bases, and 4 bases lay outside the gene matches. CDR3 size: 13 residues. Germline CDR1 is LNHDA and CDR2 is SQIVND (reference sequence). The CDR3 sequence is CASRDRGPYGYTF. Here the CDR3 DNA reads TGTGCCAGTCGAGACAGGGGGCCCTATGGCTACACCTTC.

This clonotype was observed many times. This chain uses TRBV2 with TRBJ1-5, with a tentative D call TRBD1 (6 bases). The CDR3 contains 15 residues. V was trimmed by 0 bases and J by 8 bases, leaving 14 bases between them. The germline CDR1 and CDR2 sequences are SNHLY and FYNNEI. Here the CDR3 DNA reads TGTGCCAGCAGTGAAGCGCGAGGGGGGCAGGAGCCCCAGCATTTT. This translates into CASSEARGGQEPQHF.

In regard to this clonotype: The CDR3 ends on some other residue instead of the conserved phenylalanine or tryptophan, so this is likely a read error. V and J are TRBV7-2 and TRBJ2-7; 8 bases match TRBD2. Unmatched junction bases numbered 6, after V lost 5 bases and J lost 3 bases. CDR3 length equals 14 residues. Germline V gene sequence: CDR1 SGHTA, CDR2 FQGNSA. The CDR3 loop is CASSTATSVYEQYH. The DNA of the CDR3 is TGTGCCAGCAGCACAGCGACTAGCGTCTACGAGCAGTACCAC.

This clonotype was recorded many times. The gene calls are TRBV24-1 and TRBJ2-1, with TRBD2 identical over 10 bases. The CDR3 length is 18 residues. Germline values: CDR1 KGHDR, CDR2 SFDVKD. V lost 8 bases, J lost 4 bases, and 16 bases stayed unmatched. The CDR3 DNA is TGTGCCACCACTAGCCCCCGTGTGGGACTAGCGAATTACAATGAGCAGTTCTTC. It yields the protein CATTSPRVGLANYNEQFF.